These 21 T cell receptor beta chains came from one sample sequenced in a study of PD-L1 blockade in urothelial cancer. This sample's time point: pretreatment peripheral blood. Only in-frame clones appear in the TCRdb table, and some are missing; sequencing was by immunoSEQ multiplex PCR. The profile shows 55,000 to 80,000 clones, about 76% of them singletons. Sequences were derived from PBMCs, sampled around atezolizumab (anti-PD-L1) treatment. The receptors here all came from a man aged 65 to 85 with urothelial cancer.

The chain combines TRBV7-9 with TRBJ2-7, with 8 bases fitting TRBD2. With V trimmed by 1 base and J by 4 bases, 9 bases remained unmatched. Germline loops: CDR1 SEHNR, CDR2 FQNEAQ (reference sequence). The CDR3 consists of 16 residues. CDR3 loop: CASSLGGAGATYEQYF. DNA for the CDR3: TGTGCCAGCAGCTTAGGGGGAGCGGGAGCGACGTACGAGCAGTACTTC.

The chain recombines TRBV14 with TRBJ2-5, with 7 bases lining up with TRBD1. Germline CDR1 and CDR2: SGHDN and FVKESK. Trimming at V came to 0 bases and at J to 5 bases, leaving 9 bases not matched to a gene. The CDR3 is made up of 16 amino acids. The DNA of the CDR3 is TGTGCCAGCAGCCAAGACCAGACAGGGTTTAGGGAGACCCAGTACTTC. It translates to CASSQDQTGFRETQYF.

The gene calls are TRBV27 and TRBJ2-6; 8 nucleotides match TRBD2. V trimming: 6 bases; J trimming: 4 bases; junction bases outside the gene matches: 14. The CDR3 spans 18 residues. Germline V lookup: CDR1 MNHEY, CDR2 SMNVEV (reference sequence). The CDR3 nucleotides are TGTGCCAGCAGCGCGGGGGGTCCCATGGTTGGAGGGGCCAACGTCCTGACTTTC. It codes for CASSAGGPMVGGANVLTF.

The CDR3 loop is CASSLGRMYEQYF. The CDR3 bases are TGCGCCAGCAGCTTGGGGAGGATGTACGAGCAGTACTTC. This chain joins TRBV5-1 and TRBJ2-7; perhaps TRBD2 as D (5 bases). Trimming took off 0 bases at V and 4 bases at J, with 8 bases between the two ends. The CDR3 is made up of 13 amino acids. The germline V gene encodes CDR1 SGHRS and CDR2 YFSETQ.

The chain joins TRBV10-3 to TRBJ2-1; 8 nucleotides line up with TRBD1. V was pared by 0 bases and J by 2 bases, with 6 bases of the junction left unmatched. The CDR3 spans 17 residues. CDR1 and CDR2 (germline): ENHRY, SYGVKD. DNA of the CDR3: TGTGCCATCAGTGAGTCCCAAGGGACAGGAGCCTACAATGAGCAGTTCTTC. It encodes CAISESQGTGAYNEQFF.

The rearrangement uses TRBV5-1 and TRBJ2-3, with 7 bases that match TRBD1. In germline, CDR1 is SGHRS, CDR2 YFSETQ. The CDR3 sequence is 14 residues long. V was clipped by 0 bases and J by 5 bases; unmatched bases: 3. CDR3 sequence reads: CASSLGQGVDTQYF. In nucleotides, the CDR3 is TGCGCCAGCAGCTTGGGGCAGGGGGTAGATACGCAGTATTTT.

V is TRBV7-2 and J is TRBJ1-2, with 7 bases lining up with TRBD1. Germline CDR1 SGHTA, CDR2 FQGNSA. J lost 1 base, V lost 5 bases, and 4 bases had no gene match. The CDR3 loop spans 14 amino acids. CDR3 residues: CASSPGDSNYGYTF. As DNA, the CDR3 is TGTGCCAGCAGCCCCGGGGACAGTAACTATGGCTACACCTTC.

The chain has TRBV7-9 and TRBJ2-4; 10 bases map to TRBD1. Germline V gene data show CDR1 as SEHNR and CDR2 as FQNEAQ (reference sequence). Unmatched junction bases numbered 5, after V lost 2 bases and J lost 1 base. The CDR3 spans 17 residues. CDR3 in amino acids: CASSLTGTGVAKNIQYF. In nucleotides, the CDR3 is TGTGCCAGCAGCTTAACCGGGACAGGGGTGGCCAAAAACATTCAGTACTTC.

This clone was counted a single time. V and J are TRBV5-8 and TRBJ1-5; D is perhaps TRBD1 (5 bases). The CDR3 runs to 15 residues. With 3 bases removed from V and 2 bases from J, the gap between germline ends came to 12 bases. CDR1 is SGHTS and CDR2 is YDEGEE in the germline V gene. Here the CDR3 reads CASSWGGSGNQPQHF. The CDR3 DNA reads TGTGCCAGCAGCTGGGGGGGATCGGGCAATCAGCCCCAGCATTTT. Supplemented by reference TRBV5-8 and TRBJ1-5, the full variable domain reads EAGVTQSPTHLIKTRGQQATLRCSPISGHTSVYWYQQALGLGLQFLLWYDEGEERNRGNFPPRFSGRQFPNYSSELNVNALELEDSALYLCASSWGGSGNQPQHFGDGTRLSIL.

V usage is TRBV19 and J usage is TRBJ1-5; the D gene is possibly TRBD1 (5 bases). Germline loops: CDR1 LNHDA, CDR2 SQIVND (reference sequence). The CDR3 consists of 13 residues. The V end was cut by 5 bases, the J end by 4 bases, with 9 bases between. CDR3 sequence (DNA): TGTGCCAGTAGTTGGTCAGGGAATCAGCCCCAGCATTTT. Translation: CASSWSGNQPQHF.

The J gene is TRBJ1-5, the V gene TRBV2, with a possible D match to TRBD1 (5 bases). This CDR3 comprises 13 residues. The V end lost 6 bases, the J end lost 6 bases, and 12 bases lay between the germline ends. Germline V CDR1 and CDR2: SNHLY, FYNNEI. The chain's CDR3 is CASRAGPPQPQHF. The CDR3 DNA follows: TGTGCCAGCAGGGCGGGACCCCCTCAGCCCCAGCATTTT.

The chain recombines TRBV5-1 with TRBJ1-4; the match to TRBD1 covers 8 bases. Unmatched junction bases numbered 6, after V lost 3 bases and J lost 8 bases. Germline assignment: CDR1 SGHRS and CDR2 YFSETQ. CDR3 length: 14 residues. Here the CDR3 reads CASSSTGEGEKLFF. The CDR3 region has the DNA TGCGCCAGCAGCTCGACAGGGGAAGGGGAAAAACTGTTTTTT.

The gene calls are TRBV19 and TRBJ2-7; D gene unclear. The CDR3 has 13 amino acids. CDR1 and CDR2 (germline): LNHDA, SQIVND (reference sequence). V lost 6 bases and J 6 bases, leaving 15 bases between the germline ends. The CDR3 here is CASSLTSGSEQYF. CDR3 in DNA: TGTGCCAGTAGCCTCACGTCAGGTTCCGAGCAGTACTTC.

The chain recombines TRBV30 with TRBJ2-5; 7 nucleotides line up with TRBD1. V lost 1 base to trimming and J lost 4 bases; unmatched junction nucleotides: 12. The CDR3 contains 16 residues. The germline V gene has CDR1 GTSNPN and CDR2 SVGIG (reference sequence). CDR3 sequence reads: CAWSALRQGLVETQYF. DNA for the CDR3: TGTGCCTGGAGTGCCCTAAGACAGGGTTTAGTAGAGACCCAGTACTTC.

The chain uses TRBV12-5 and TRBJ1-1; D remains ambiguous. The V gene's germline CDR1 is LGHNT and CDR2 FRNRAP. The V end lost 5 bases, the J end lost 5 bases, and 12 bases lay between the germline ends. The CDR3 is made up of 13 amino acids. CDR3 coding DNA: TGTGCTAGTGGTCACCTCGAGGGAACTGAAGCTTTCTTT. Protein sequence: CASGHLEGTEAFF.

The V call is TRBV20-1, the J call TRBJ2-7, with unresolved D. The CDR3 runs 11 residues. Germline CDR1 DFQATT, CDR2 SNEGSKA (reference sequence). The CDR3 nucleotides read TGCAGCGCCCTAAGCTCCTACGAGCAGTACTTC. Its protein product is CSALSSYEQYF.

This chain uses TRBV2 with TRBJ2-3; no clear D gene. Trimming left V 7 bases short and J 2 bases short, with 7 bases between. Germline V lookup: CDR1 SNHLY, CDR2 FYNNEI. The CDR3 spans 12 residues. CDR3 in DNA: TGTGCCAGCACTTCCTACACAGATACGCAGTATTTT. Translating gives CASTSYTDTQYF.

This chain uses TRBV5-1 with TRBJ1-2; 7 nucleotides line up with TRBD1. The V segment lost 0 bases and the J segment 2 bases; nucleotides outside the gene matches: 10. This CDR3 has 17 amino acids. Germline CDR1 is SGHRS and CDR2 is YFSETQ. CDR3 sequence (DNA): TGCGCCAGCAGCTTGGCGTCGGGGGGGACAGTGAACTATGGCTACACCTTC. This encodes CASSLASGGTVNYGYTF.

This CDR3 reads CASSYSPGIPGTEAFF. DNA for the CDR3: TGTGCCAGCAGTTACTCCCCGGGGATCCCAGGCACTGAAGCTTTCTTT. This rearrangement joins TRBV6-5 to TRBJ1-1, with unresolved D. From germline, CDR1 is MNHEY and CDR2 SVGAGI. The length of the CDR3 is 16 residues. V was pared by 0 bases and J by 4 bases, with 15 bases between.

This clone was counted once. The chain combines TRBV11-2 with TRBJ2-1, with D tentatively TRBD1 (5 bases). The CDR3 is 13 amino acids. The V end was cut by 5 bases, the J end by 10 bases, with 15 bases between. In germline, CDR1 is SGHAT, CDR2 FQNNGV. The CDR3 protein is CASSATLKGEQFF. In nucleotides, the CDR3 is TGTGCCAGCAGCGCGACCCTTAAGGGGGAGCAGTTCTTC.

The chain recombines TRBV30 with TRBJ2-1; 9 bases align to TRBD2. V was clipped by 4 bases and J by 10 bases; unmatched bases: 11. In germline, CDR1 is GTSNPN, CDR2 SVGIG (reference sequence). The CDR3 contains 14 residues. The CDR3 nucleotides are TGTGCCTGGAATTTAGCGGGAGCTGTATGGGAGCAGTTCTTC. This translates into CAWNLAGAVWEQFF.